Below are 11 T cell receptor beta chains sequenced from a single sample in a study of T-cell memory formation after mild COVID-19. Each CDR3 protein gets one entry after TCRdb re-called the 5' RACE reads with MiXCR. The top ten clones hold 21% of a sample with a few hundred thousand distinct CDR3 sequences, approximately 19% of them seen once. Sequenced input: PBMCs or a T cell subset sorted from them (not recorded which). Every receptor here comes from a young man who had mild COVID-19 (a few samples of this study predate the infection). Cell type and time point are not known.

This clonotype was seen a few times. In DNA, the CDR3 is TGTGCCAGCAGCCAGGTGGGGGGCGGGAAGAGCTCTGGGGCCAACGTCCTGACTTTC. Its translation: CASSQVGGGKSSGANVLTF. This sequence joins TRBV4-2 and TRBJ2-6, with D perhaps being TRBD1 or TRBD2 (6 bases each). CDR1 and CDR2 from the germline V gene are LGHNA and YNFKEQ. Trimming removed 3 bases at V and 0 bases at J, with 18 bases between. There are 19 residues in the CDR3.

The CDR3 here is CASSQLPSPDRQRFF. The CDR3 DNA sequence: TGCGCCAGCAGCCAGCTCCCCTCCCCAGACCGACAGAGGTTCTTC. The rearrangement uses TRBV4-1 and TRBJ2-1; tentative D call: TRBD1 (5 bases). V lost 3 bases and J 15 bases, leaving 24 bases between the germline ends. Germline values: CDR1 MGHRA, CDR2 YSYEKL. There are 15 residues in the CDR3.

In this sample, this clonotype turned up a few times. The chain carries TRBV3-1 and TRBJ1-5; 11 bases are shared with TRBD1. The CDR3 is 13 residues long. CDR1 and CDR2 from the germline V gene are LGHDT and YNNKEL (reference sequence). The V and J ends lost 2 bases and 14 bases, in that order; junction bases with no gene match: 5. Here the CDR3 reads CASSQRGTGGEHF. As DNA, the CDR3 is TGTGCCAGCAGCCAACGAGGGACAGGGGGGGAGCATTTT. The variable domain in full, with the rest retrieved from reference TRBV3-1 and TRBJ1-5, is DTAVSQTPKYLVTQMGNDKSIKCEQNLGHDTMYWYKQDSKKFLKIMFSYNNKELIINETVPNRFSPKSPDKAHLNLHINSLELGDSAVYFCASSQRGTGGEHFGDGTRLSIL.

With regard to this clonotype: A read error may produce the germline difference seen at one junction end. The chain joins TRBV6-2 or TRBV6-3 to TRBJ2-2, with 7 positions matching TRBD2. Germline CDR1 MNHEY, CDR2 SVGEGT. CDR3 length equals 15 residues. The chain's CDR3 is CARSYRTRGTGELFF. The CDR3 DNA reads as TGTGCCAGAAGTTACCGGACTAGAGGGACCGGGGAGCTGTTTTTT.

This clonotype came up a few times. The rearrangement links TRBV29-1 to TRBJ1-2; D is undetermined. Trimming cost V 8 bases and J 8 bases, with 18 bases left between them. The length of the CDR3 is 12 residues. The V gene's germline CDR1 is SQVTM and CDR2 ANQGSEA. The CDR3 protein is CSTRSSPTGYTF. DNA for the CDR3: TGCAGCACGAGATCCTCCCCGACGGGCTACACCTTC.

In this sample, this clonotype turned up a few times. The CDR3 DNA sequence: TGTGCCAGCAGCTTTACGGGTTTCGACAATCAGCCCCAGCATTTT. Residues: CASSFTGFDNQPQHF. J is TRBJ1-5 and V is TRBV7-2; no definite D call. The V gene lost 3 bases and the J gene lost 3 bases, with 12 bases spanning the gap. The CDR3 sequence is 15 residues long. Germline V gene data show CDR1 as SGHTA and CDR2 as FQGNSA.

The chain uses TRBV5-1 and TRBJ2-7; D is unclear. Germline CDR1 reads SGHRS; CDR2 reads YFSETQ. CDR3 length: 15 amino acids. The V end lost 0 bases, the J end lost 3 bases, and 13 bases lay between the germline ends. CDR3 residues: CASSLAILTDYEQYF. The CDR3, as DNA: TGCGCCAGCAGCTTGGCCATACTGACGGACTACGAGCAGTACTTC. The full variable domain, completed using reference TRBV5-1 and TRBJ2-7, is KAGVTQTPRYLIKTRGQQVTLSCSPISGHRSVSWYQQTPGQGLQFLFEYFSETQRNKGNFPGRFSGRQFSNSRSEMNVSTLELGDSALYLCASSLAILTDYEQYFGPGTRLTVT.

Written as DNA, the CDR3 is TGCAGTGCTAGAGGGAAGGGAGAAGCTTTCTTT. Encoded protein: CSARGKGEAFF. The gene calls are TRBV20-1 and TRBJ1-1; no reliable D call. CDR1 DFQATT and CDR2 SNEGSKA come from the germline V gene (reference sequence). V was shortened by 1 base and J by 8 bases, with 8 bases between the two germline ends. The CDR3 loop spans 11 amino acids.

This clonotype was counted between two and nine times. The chain is built from TRBV30 and TRBJ1-2, with TRBD1 as a possible D gene (5 bases). This CDR3 region has 13 residues. The V gene's germline CDR1 is GTSNPN and CDR2 SVGIG (reference sequence). Between the trimmed V and J ends, which lost 7 bases and 6 bases, there was a span of 18 bases. Here the CDR3 DNA reads TGTGCCTTGACCAGGGTTCTCAACAATGGCTACACCTTC. This gives the protein CALTRVLNNGYTF.

V gene TRBV7-3 combines with J gene TRBJ2-2; maybe TRBD1 (5 bases). The V gene's germline CDR1 is SGHTA and CDR2 FQGTGA. Trimming pared 5 bases from V and 11 bases from J, leaving 15 bases between. The CDR3 is 13 residues long. The CDR3 loop reads CASSLPLGQELFF. The CDR3 DNA sequence: TGTGCCAGCAGCCTCCCATTAGGACAAGAGCTGTTTTTT. The variable domain in full, with the rest retrieved from reference TRBV7-3 and TRBJ2-2, is GAGVSQTPSNKVTEKGKYVELRCDPISGHTALYWYRQSLGQGPEFLIYFQGTGAADDSGLPNDRFFAVRPEGSVSTLKIQRTERGDSAVYLCASSLPLGQELFFGEGSRLTVL.

There are a few counts of this clonotype. V and J are TRBV20-1 and TRBJ2-7, with D uncertain. Per germline, CDR1 DFQATT and CDR2 SNEGSKA (reference sequence). V was clipped by 4 bases and J by 3 bases, with 16 bases between them. The CDR3 covers 14 residues. The CDR3, as DNA: TGCAGTGCTAAGGGCACAGACGTCTTCTACGAGCAGTACTTC. It specifies CSAKGTDVFYEQYF.